This TCR beta chain was documented in a study of T cell responses to AZD1222 COVID-19 vaccine. The CDR3 has 15 residues. Germline lookup yields CDR1 SGHRS and CDR2 YFSETQ. V dropped 4 bases and J dropped 2 bases, with 12 bases sitting between them. Repertoires were generated with immunoSEQ multiplex PCR, while TCRdb's copy carries only in-frame clones and drops some. The repertoire has some 79,000 clones, around three quarters of them found once; the top ten carry approximately 47%. The source is an adult who received the AZD1222 COVID-19 vaccine. Sequencing was performed on peripheral blood, taken 28 days after the second AZD1222 dose. The rearrangement uses TRBV5-1 and TRBJ2-2, with a possible D match to TRBD1 (6 bases). The CDR3 is CASSKDSPNTGELFF. The CDR3 DNA sequence: TGCGCCAGCAGCAAGGACAGTCCTAACACCGGGGAGCTGTTTTTT.